This T cell receptor beta chain was profiled in a study of prognosis after radiotherapy for stage I lung cancer. Study-level information: Radiotherapy: SBRT, 3 to 5 fractions, biologically effective dose at least 100 Gy. General study results and limits: Counted unique TCR clones declined after stereotactic body radiation therapy (median around 10,000 versus 6,900).

From genomic DNA, two-round multiplex PCR was used to amplify TCR beta CDR3. Initially, in first-round PCR, primers specific to each TRBV and TRBJ gene were used. It was universal primers that the second PCR round used. TCRdb reprocessed the multiplex PCR reads with MiXCR, giving one entry per CDR3 protein. The table shows 25,000 to 30,000 distinct CDR3 sequences, with roughly 41% occurring only once. This clonotype showed up many times. The antigen is not known. Germline-derived CDR1 and CDR2 are SGHTA and FQGTGA. V lost 0 bases to trimming and J lost 4 bases; unmatched junction nucleotides: 1. The CDR3 sequence is 15 residues long.

The genes are TRBV7-3 and TRBJ2-1; 9 bases agree with TRBD1. This clonotype originated in a donor aged 50 or older with non-small cell lung cancer. The sample here was PBMCs, taken before or after stereotactic body radiation therapy (not recorded which). The CDR3 protein is CASSLTGTGYNEQFF. The CDR3 DNA reads as TGTGCCAGCAGCTTAACGGGGACAGGGTACAATGAGCAGTTCTTC.